This T cell receptor (beta chain) comes out of a study of breast tumors, draining lymph nodes, adjacent tissues. The study, taken as a whole, reports: Most tumor T cells seemingly derive from lymph node, then expand in tumor. Luminal-like breast cancer showed significantly greater tumor-nontumor repertoire similarity than basal-like breast cancer did. Tumors had less TCR diversity than lymph nodes, more than nontumor tissue.

TCRdb re-analysed the multiplex PCR reads in MiXCR, keeping a single row per CDR3 protein. The table lists around 230,000 distinct CDR3 sequences, roughly 30% of them singletons. Breast cancer patients provided tissue from their axillary draining lymph nodes. This clonotype was counted ten times or more. No antigen is known for it. The CDR3 is 13 amino acids. Trimming took 4 bases from V and 5 from J, leaving 9 bases between them. Germline V gives CDR1 SGHAT, CDR2 FQNNGV. The sequenced sample was axillary lymph node tissue. This chain joins TRBV11-2 and TRBJ2-1, with D uncertain. The TCR sequence derives from a female donor with breast cancer. Some clones in this sample may be carry-over from other donors' samples. Here the CDR3 reads CASSSQRHNEQFF. CDR3 DNA sequence: TGTGCCAGCAGCTCCCAGAGGCACAATGAGCAGTTCTTC.